The 27 T cell receptor beta chains presented below share a single source sample, sequenced in a study of blood T cells in healthy people across ages. Through a sample-barcoded 5' primer and a J-beta primer mix, a second PCR was run for about 6 to 12 cycles. TCRdb reprocessed the 5' RACE reads via MiXCR and lists one record per CDR3 protein. Of 800,000 or so distinct CDR3 sequences in the sample, 20% to 30% were seen once. The data were also submitted as part of a second study, on T cells of mothers and their children.

Source material: blood. The receptors come from a boy aged 10-17 years in good health.

This clonotype was found a few times. This chain connects TRBV12-3 or TRBV12-4 to TRBJ2-5; 15 bases align to TRBD2. The CDR3 spans 17 residues. V was pared by 5 bases and J by 1 base, with 5 bases of the junction left unmatched. The CDR3 nucleotides are TGTGCCAGCAGTCCCCGGACTAGCGGGGGGGCCCAAGAGACCCAGTACTTC. Its protein is CASSPRTSGGAQETQYF.

V usage is TRBV25-1 and J usage is TRBJ1-2; tentative D call: TRBD1 (5 bases). Trimming stripped 8 bases from V and 4 bases from J, with 14 bases between. The CDR3 has 13 residues. Germline lookup yields CDR1 MGHDK and CDR2 SYGVNS. The CDR3 here is CASGESGTYGYTF. CDR3 sequence (DNA): TGTGCCAGCGGGGAGTCAGGGACCTATGGCTACACCTTC.

Only one count was recorded for this clonotype. The rearrangement joins TRBV27 to TRBJ2-5; 12 nucleotides match TRBD2. Losses at the gene ends were 5 bases for V and 2 bases for J; bases not matched to a gene: 6. The CDR3 has 16 residues. CDR1 MNHEY and CDR2 SMNVEV come from the germline V gene (reference sequence). CDR3 region: CASSDGLAGRQETQYF. The DNA for the CDR3 is TGTGCCAGCAGTGACGGACTAGCGGGGAGGCAAGAGACCCAGTACTTC.

This clonotype was seen more than once but under ten times. The V call is TRBV10-2, the J call TRBJ2-5, with a possible D match to TRBD2 (6 bases). With the DNA end fitting TRBJ2-7 better, the J assignment may be wrong. CDR1 and CDR2 (germline): WSHSY, SAAADI. This CDR3 has 13 amino acids. In DNA, the CDR3 is TGCGCCAGCACCTTCGCGGGATCCTACGAGCAGTACTTC. This gives the protein CASTFAGSYEQYF.

Turning to this clonotype: One end of the junction fails to match germline, which may point to a read error. The rearrangement uses TRBV20-1 and TRBJ2-6; 10 bases line up with TRBD2. The CDR3 is 17 residues long. Germline assignment: CDR1 DFQATT and CDR2 SNEGSKA (reference sequence). This CDR3 reads CSAGLGTSASRANVLTF. In nucleotides, the CDR3 is TGCAGTGCTGGGCTAGGGACTAGCGCCTCTAGGGCCAACGTCCTGACTTTC.

V and J are TRBV6-5 and TRBJ2-2, with D maybe TRBD1 (6 bases). Per the germline V gene, CDR1 is MNHEY and CDR2 is SVGAGI. Trimming cost V 5 bases and J 4 bases, with 14 bases left between them. The CDR3 sequence is 15 residues long. CDR3 nucleotides: TGTGCCAGCAGTCGCTCTACAGGGTCCACCGGGGAGCTGTTTTTT. This gives the protein CASSRSTGSTGELFF.

This chain connects TRBV15 to TRBJ1-5; maybe TRBD1 (5 bases). Germline lookup yields CDR1 LNHNV and CDR2 YYDKDF (reference sequence). Trimming cost V 0 bases and J 3 bases, with 15 bases left between them. The CDR3 is made up of 17 amino acids. Here the CDR3 reads CATSRDIWGEDNQPQHF. DNA for the CDR3: TGTGCCACCAGCAGAGATATTTGGGGGGAAGACAATCAGCCCCAGCATTTT. The full variable domain, its missing parts supplied by reference TRBV15 and TRBJ1-5, is DAMVIQNPRYQVTQFGKPVTLSCSQTLNHNVMYWYQQKSSQAPKLLFHYYDKDFNNEADTPDNFQSRRPNTSFCFLDIRSPGLGDTAMYLCATSRDIWGEDNQPQHFGDGTRLSIL.

This clonotype was recorded a few times. This sequence joins TRBV10-3 and TRBJ2-7, with no clear D. CDR3 length: 14 amino acids. V was trimmed by 0 bases and J by 5 bases, leaving 11 bases between them. Germline-derived CDR1 and CDR2 are ENHRY and SYGVKD. In nucleotides, the CDR3 is TGTGCCATCAGTGAGTCTCCCCCTAGAAACGAGCAGTACTTC. Its translation is CAISESPPRNEQYF.

J is TRBJ1-1 and V is TRBV7-3, with D hard to call. The V end lost 5 bases, the J end lost 0 bases, and 7 bases lay between the germline ends. Germline V CDR1 and CDR2: SGHTA, FQGTGA. The CDR3 loop spans 13 amino acids. The CDR3 DNA is TGTGCCAGCAGCATTCGAATGAACACTGAAGCTTTCTTT. It translates to CASSIRMNTEAFF.

The chain recombines TRBV28 with TRBJ2-1, with 8 bases lining up with TRBD2. The CDR3 is made up of 19 amino acids. Trimming took 5 bases from V and 7 from J; bases not matched to a gene: 22. In germline, CDR1 is MDHEN, CDR2 SYDVKM. CDR3: CASSLAIRLVAGPGNEQFF. The DNA of the CDR3 is TGTGCCAGCAGTCTCGCCATTCGGTTGGTAGCGGGACCTGGGAATGAGCAGTTCTTC.

The gene calls are TRBV10-3 and TRBJ1-5, with a possible D match to TRBD1 (5 bases). V gave up 5 bases and J gave up 2 bases, with 10 bases separating them. Germline V gene sequence: CDR1 ENHRY, CDR2 SYGVKD. The CDR3 has 14 residues. CDR3 amino acids: CAISTGGGNQPQHF. For the CDR3, the DNA is TGTGCCATCAGTACGGGGGGTGGCAATCAGCCCCAGCATTTT.

The chain carries TRBV12-3 or TRBV12-4 and TRBJ2-5; D gene ambiguous. This CDR3 comprises 11 residues. V shed 4 bases and J shed 4 bases, with 4 bases lying between them. This CDR3 is CASSWLETQYF. CDR3 in DNA: TGTGCCAGCAGTTGGTTAGAGACCCAGTACTTC.

This clonotype turned up a few times. This rearrangement joins TRBV29-1 to TRBJ2-3; 7 bases agree with TRBD2. Per germline, CDR1 SQVTM and CDR2 ANQGSEA. Germline trimming cut 2 bases from V and 6 bases from J; bases unmatched to any gene: 11. The CDR3 covers 15 residues. The CDR3 region is CSVESGGSRVDTQYF. In nucleotides, the CDR3 is TGCAGCGTTGAATCTGGCGGGAGTCGGGTGGATACGCAGTATTTT.

The chain recombines TRBV4-3 with TRBJ2-1, with D possibly TRBD2 on 7 matching bases. Deletions cut 1 base from V and 9 bases from J, with 13 bases between. The CDR3 extends over 14 amino acids. Germline loops: CDR1 LGHNA, CDR2 YSLEER. The CDR3 DNA sequence: TGCGCCAGCAGCCAAGGGAGGGGGGGCACTGAGCAGTTCTTC. Encoded protein: CASSQGRGGTEQFF.

The chain employs TRBV9 and TRBJ1-1; the D gene is possibly TRBD1 (5 bases). The CDR3 loop spans 18 amino acids. CDR1 is SGDLS and CDR2 is YYNGEE in the germline V gene. V gave up 0 bases and J gave up 0 bases, with 18 bases separating them. CDR3 protein: CASSVVGQLKTVNTEAFF. In DNA, the CDR3 is TGTGCCAGCAGCGTAGTCGGGCAGTTAAAGACAGTGAACACTGAAGCTTTCTTT.

V and J are TRBV5-1 and TRBJ2-1; 10 nucleotides line up with TRBD2. The CDR3 is 16 residues long. Germline CDR1 SGHRS, CDR2 YFSETQ. The trim removed 3 bases at V and 6 bases at J, leaving 9 bases unmatched. The CDR3 coding sequence is TGCGCCAGCAGCTCGGAACTAGCGGGGTCTATCAATGAGCAGTTCTTC. Translation gives CASSSELAGSINEQFF.

The table lists this clonotype with a few counts. The chain joins TRBV6-6 to TRBJ1-4; weak D call: TRBD1 (6 bases). Germline V gene lookup returns CDR1 MNHNY and CDR2 SVGAGI (reference sequence). The CDR3 extends over 16 amino acids. The V end was cut by 5 bases, the J end by 2 bases, with 15 bases between. The CDR3: CASSHGTSDTNEKLFF. CDR3 coding DNA: TGTGCCAGCAGTCATGGGACATCTGATACTAATGAAAAACTGTTTTTT.

Only a few counts were recorded for this clonotype. V usage is TRBV28 and J usage is TRBJ2-5, with no clear D. TRBJ2-7 explains the end of the DNA better; the J call may be wrong. CDR1 and CDR2 from the germline V gene are MDHEN and SYDVKM. This CDR3 comprises 12 residues. CDR3 sequence: CASMGTPYEQYF. The CDR3 DNA sequence: TGTGCCAGCATGGGCACACCCTACGAGCAGTACTTC.

The chain couples TRBV27 to TRBJ2-2, with 7 bases identical to TRBD1. Unmatched junction bases numbered 18, after V lost 4 bases and J lost 7 bases. This CDR3 has 18 amino acids. Germline V lookup: CDR1 MNHEY, CDR2 SMNVEV (reference sequence). As DNA, the CDR3 is TGTGCCAGCAGTTCGACCCAGACAGGGTCTGGTGTATTCGGGGAGCTGTTTTTT. Protein product: CASSSTQTGSGVFGELFF.

The chain couples TRBV27 to TRBJ2-7; D is unresolved. There are 14 residues in the CDR3. From germline, CDR1 is MNHEY and CDR2 SMNVEV (reference sequence). V was cut by 2 bases and J by 0 bases, with 8 bases left in between. CDR3 amino acids: CASSLKRSSYEQYF. CDR3 bases: TGTGCCAGCAGTTTAAAGAGGAGCTCCTACGAGCAGTACTTC.

The V and J genes are TRBV25-1 and TRBJ2-5; 8 nucleotides agree with TRBD2. The J call may be incorrect, as the DNA end agrees better with TRBJ2-1. Germline V gives CDR1 MGHDK, CDR2 SYGVNS. The CDR3 is made up of 14 amino acids. Written as DNA, the CDR3 is TGTGCCAGCAGTGAATTAGGACTAGCCAATGAGCAGTTCTTC. This gives the protein CASSELGLANEQFF.

The V gene is TRBV6-1, the J gene TRBJ2-3, with 9 bases lining up with TRBD2. CDR1 is MNHNS and CDR2 is SASEGT in the germline V gene. The CDR3 is 16 residues long. V dropped 3 bases and J dropped 0; count of bases not matched to a gene: 4. CDR3 protein: CASSERTSESTDTQYF. CDR3 bases: TGTGCCAGCAGTGAGCGGACTAGCGAAAGCACAGATACGCAGTATTTT.

The CDR3 coding sequence is TGCAGCGCCCGACTAGCTCGGGATACGCAGTATTTT. This gives the protein CSARLARDTQYF. V usage is TRBV29-1 and J usage is TRBJ2-3, with 7 positions matching TRBD2. The trim removed 7 bases at V and 6 bases at J, leaving 7 bases unmatched. Per germline, CDR1 SQVTM and CDR2 ANQGSEA. The CDR3 has 12 residues.

DNA of the CDR3: TGTGCCAGCAGCGTAGGGGAGGGCAGGTACGAGCAGTACTTC. Translated, it gives CASSVGEGRYEQYF. The rearrangement joins TRBV9 to TRBJ2-7; TRBD2 aligns across 7 bases. This CDR3 is built from 14 residues. Germline CDR1 SGDLS, CDR2 YYNGEE. The trim removed 0 bases at V and 4 bases at J, leaving 4 bases unmatched.

This clonotype was recorded a few times. The CDR3 region is CASSLAGQGPYEQYF. Written as DNA, the CDR3 is TGTGCCAGCAGTTTAGCGGGACAGGGCCCCTACGAGCAGTACTTC. This chain joins TRBV27 and TRBJ2-7, with 9 bases lining up with TRBD1. The trim removed 2 bases at V and 2 bases at J, leaving 4 bases unmatched. This CDR3 contains 15 residues. Germline assignment: CDR1 MNHEY and CDR2 SMNVEV (reference sequence).

The rearrangement uses TRBV12-3 or TRBV12-4 and TRBJ2-5; 7 bases fit TRBD2. Trimming at V came to 3 bases and at J to 2 bases, leaving 3 bases not matched to a gene. This CDR3 is 14 amino acids long. The CDR3 loop is CASSFLREQETQYF. CDR3 sequence (DNA): TGTGCCAGCAGTTTCTTGCGGGAGCAAGAGACCCAGTACTTC.

The rearrangement uses TRBV20-1 and TRBJ2-7; tentative D call: TRBD1 (6 bases). Germline CDR1 reads DFQATT; CDR2 reads SNEGSKA (reference sequence). V was pared by 1 base and J by 2 bases, with 9 bases between. CDR3 length: 13 amino acids. This chain's CDR3 is CSARVSGAYEQYF. DNA of the CDR3: TGCAGTGCTAGAGTTTCAGGGGCCTACGAGCAGTACTTC.